The T cell receptor (beta chain) described here comes from a study of cytomegalovirus exposure and HLA in healthy donors (dated by TCRdb to about 2017). With regard to the full study: An earlier analysis of a few hundred of the donors reported 250 to 300 Gb of sequence data and 90 million to 120 million unique TCR beta sequences obtained from around 190 million T cells. Roughly 300 gigabases of sequencing data and around 87 million unique TCR sequences were included in an early release covering roughly 600 HLA-typed donors. Of the 350 to 450 genotyped donors, about 80% fell in the genetic ancestry cluster associated with self-reported Caucasian donors. The study aimed to test whether cataloging public T cell receptors could reveal signatures of past pathogen exposure. The T cell repertoires of several hundred subjects were profiled by immunosequencing and related to cytomegalovirus serostatus. Besides the first cohort of 666 subjects, a separate validation cohort made up of 120 different subjects was used. The study combined high-throughput TCR immunosequencing, statistical association of individual TCRs with disease status, and machine learning to predict cytomegalovirus infection status. In a later analysis, previously published TCR beta repertoires from roughly 710 donors were re-analyzed and high-resolution HLA genotyping was added so that TCR occurrence patterns could be studied. Rather than drawing on any new phenotypic data, the later analysis identified candidate immune exposures from TCR beta sequences and the way those sequences occurred across donors. An earlier analysis of several hundred of the donors applied high-throughput TCR beta sequencing to assess whether each TCR beta V gene segment acted as functional or pseudogenic. Donor age, sex, ethnicity and CMV serostatus were compiled together with the repertoire data. In a later genetic analysis, genome-wide SNP genotypes for about 65% of the roughly 670 donors were used, and that subset was treated as a discovery cohort. All discovery cohort repertoires had been generated on a single sequencing platform. Class I and class II HLA loci were covered by the typing at four-digit resolution. The number of typed donors differed by locus: roughly 620-640 for A, B, C, DRB1 and DQB1; some 500 for DQA1; 606 for DPA1; and 400 to 480 for DPB1. Because of strong linkage in the cohort, five DR-DQ haplotypes were treated as single units for association and clustering. Among 398 genotyped donors of the cohort, an average of roughly 240,000 unique TCR beta nucleotide sequences were sequenced per donor, roughly 18% of them non-productive.

Points on this clone: Its antigen is currently not known. No base-level quality is on record; no much larger clone is a single base apart.

V is trimmed back by 11 bases and J by 3 bases, and the junction contains 3 bases that no gene match accounts for. The CDR3 sequence holds 12 residues, the cysteine and phenylalanine included. CDR3 DNA only is kept here, 36 bases in frame from base 1. CDR1 and CDR2, looked up from the germline V gene, are MNHNS and SASEGT. Library preparation was by the immunoSEQ multiplex PCR assay. For the multiplex PCR, a mixture combining 60 forward primers for TCR Vbeta segments and 13 reverse primers for TCR Jbeta segments was used. A multiplex PCR assay on genomic DNA amplified the CDR3 region of rearranged TCR beta genes. Amplified TCR beta libraries were sequenced as 87-base-pair reads on the Illumina HiSeq System. As for the authors' bioinformatics: Across the 640 or so repertoires, a later analysis counted roughly 84 million unique TCR beta chains, roughly 11 million of which were shared by at least two donors. Raw reads were error-corrected and collapsed into unique sequences with a nearest-neighbor algorithm that merged closely related sequences to remove PCR and sequencing errors. To assign V, D and J gene segments, CDR3 sequences were aligned to IMGT reference sequences. For a sequence to be retained, at least a six-nucleotide match to both a V gene segment and a J gene segment was required. Rearrangements were classified as productive when the CDR3 lacked stop codons and remained in frame with V and J, and all other rearrangements were classified as non-productive. Following IMGT convention, CDR3 was defined as the stretch from the second conserved V-encoded cysteine up to the conserved J-encoded phenylalanine. Sequences without an unambiguous match to a single V gene segment were excluded from the earlier analysis of 450 to 650 of the donors. In an earlier analysis of roughly 500 of the donors, V segments were called functional above 56.7% productive rearrangements and were called segregating when the between-donor standard deviation exceeded 5%. A statistical classification framework was developed to diagnose cytomegalovirus status using the catalog of TCR beta chain sequences. A later analysis assigned V and J genes by comparing TCR nucleotide sequences with IMGT/GENE-DB human TR gene sequences. Using the TCRdist pipeline, a later analysis assigned CDR3 sequences along with most-parsimonious VDJ recombination scenarios. In a later analysis, every TCR beta chain was defined by the combination of its CDR3 amino acid sequence and its V-gene family, and reads without a unique V-gene family were dropped. To address suspected cross-contamination and a sequencing artifact, a later analysis removed around 600 highly shared, low-generation-probability nucleotide sequences. In a later analysis, a clonal expansion index was calculated for each public chain from normalized within-repertoire ranks of inferred template counts. A later analysis computed generation probabilities with a VDJ recombination model fitted to out-of-frame rearrangements, and checked the results against IGoR. Hypergeometric tests were used in a later analysis to score TCR-TCR, TCR-HLA and TCR-CMV co-occurrence, with a repertoire-size bias correction applied to the TCR pairs. To estimate false discovery rates, a later analysis permuted the HLA or CMV assignments 20 times. In a later analysis, co-occurring TCRs were grouped with DBSCAN, and TCRdist sequence similarity was added when clustering was performed within HLA-allele-positive subsets. For co-occurrence clustering, repertoires with fewer than 30,000 or more than 120,000 public chains were excluded, along with roughly 5 repertoires with anomalous nucleotide sharing. The table comes from immuneACCESS by way of TCRdb, which keeps in-frame sequences with V and J called. Part of the clones is missing from these tables; in studies checked, under half for an unresolved V gene and the rest for unknown reasons. That table is the source of V, J and clone size, and D and trimming were worked out from the DNA. The sample table holds around 89,000 clones, of which roughly 80% were seen once. Of the sample, roughly 1.1% falls within the top ten clones.

Overall study results and their limits: A further reported finding was that TCR beta sequences accurately predicted the HLA-A and HLA-B alleles for most subjects in the first cohort. A few of the identified cytomegalovirus-associated TCR beta chains were confirmed in vitro to be specific for cytomegalovirus antigens. In the study, around 160 TCR beta chains were listed as associated with cytomegalovirus. Because some donors lacked HLA typing at each locus, the association tests relied only on the typed subset. In a later analysis, more than 15,000 TCR beta sequences were associated with specific HLA alleles at a false discovery rate of 0.05. In a later analysis, the rate of TCR association differed among HLA loci, with DRB1 alleles having the most associated TCRs and HLA-C alleles having the fewest. Several of the top co-occurrence clusters appeared to be linked to parvovirus B19, influenza, CMV and Epstein-Barr virus, according to a later analysis. Fewer than 20 rarely observed V segments, including chromosome 9 orphons, were excluded from the earlier analysis of almost 600 of the donors because counts were too low. Assigning TCR associations to individual alleles was difficult when HLA alleles, especially DR and DQ, strongly co-occurred. The presence/absence analyses assumed that sequencing depth was roughly uniform across donors, and that assumption may not be true. Linkage disequilibrium might explain the correlated functional status among segregating V segments, but an unknown experimental factor could not be ruled out. A later analysis found that HLA-associated TCR beta chains were more clonally expanded and had lower generation probabilities than equally common non-associated chains. The classifier was reported to diagnose cytomegalovirus status with high specificity and sensitivity in both the original and validation cohorts. Most TCR sequences were seen in very few donors, while some public TCRs were found in many individuals. An earlier analysis of approximately 590 of the donors showed that most TCR beta V segments appeared in productive rearrangements either about 87% or about 30% of the time, which broadly matched IMGT annotations. Compared with the roughly 710-donor mean, donors in an Asian-associated ancestry cluster had fewer N-insertions in productive TCRs, according to a later genetic analysis. It was suggested by the authors that the approach could potentially be generalized to other disease states and immunological phenotypes. A cluster of highly shared sequence variants was judged likely to represent a technical artifact of the sequencing pipeline. In a later genetic analysis, a missense DCLRE1C variant was associated with V-gene and J-gene trimming of TCR beta chains, and the association was replicated in an independent cohort. Only TCR beta chains were sequenced in this cohort, and the absence of alpha or paired-chain data limited detectable features. For the cohort, immune exposure information was limited to CMV serostatus. Most CMV-associated TCR beta chains appeared to be HLA-restricted in a later analysis, and the HLA associations seemed to be driven largely by CMV exposure. Some IMGT-functional V segments, including TRBV6-2 and TRBV6-3, could not be told apart with the 87-base-pair reads, so those segments were excluded.

In total, roughly 710 healthy bone marrow donors made up the cohort. At the time of sampling, all cohort members were nominally healthy, though unrecorded immune exposures were likely present. The donor was CMV seropositive and belonged to the group of more than 250 seropositive cohort members. Each donor provided a peripheral blood sample, and peripheral blood mononuclear cells were used for TCR beta sequencing. The Qiagen DNeasy Blood Extraction Kit was used to extract genomic DNA from the blood cell samples. This receptor was taken from a girl aged 2 to 9 in good health and CMV-seropositive. Sequenced: PBMCs. Here the chain combines TRBV6-1 and TRBJ2-7; 11 central bases correspond to TRBD1. Here the CDR3 is given as CALGTGGYEQYF. The nucleotides are TGTGCCTTAGGGACAGGGGGCTACGAGCAGTACTTC.